Listed below are T cell receptor beta chains from one sample, sequenced in a study of PD-1 blockade in classical Hodgkin lymphoma. Here immunoSEQ multiplex PCR was the method, and the copy in TCRdb shows in-frame clones only, minus some. The top ten hold 3% to 3.5% of the sample, which has more than 9,000 clones, around 74% seen once. The sample was CD4+ T cells from blood, taken before the fourth cycle of nivolumab. All receptors come from a human donor with classical Hodgkin lymphoma. The CDR3 runs from the conserved cysteine through the conserved F or W. The order of the fields is V gene, J gene, clone size, D gene, CDR3 protein, CDR3 DNA. The D gene is left open where the match is weak. Size is omitted from some rows. Given values are once, few, many or a class for expanded clones.

V gene: TRBV6-5; J gene: TRBJ2-1; clone size: NA; D gene: TRBD1; CDR3 protein: CASSRLPDRVNEQFF; CDR3 DNA: TGTGCCAGCAGCAGACTCCCCGACAGGGTGAATGAGCAGTTCTTC
V gene: TRBV29-1; J gene: TRBJ1-2; clone size: NA; D gene: NA; CDR3 protein: CSVDSYGYTF; CDR3 DNA: TGCAGCGTCGATAGCTATGGCTACACCTTC
V gene: TRBV14; J gene: TRBJ1-1; clone size: few; D gene: TRBD1; CDR3 protein: CASSQAGTGGTAFF; CDR3 DNA: TGTGCCAGCAGCCAAGCCGGGACAGGGGGGACAGCTTTCTTT
V gene: TRBV27; J gene: TRBJ1-5; clone size: NA; D gene: NA; CDR3 protein: CASSLVAGSSNQPQHF; CDR3 DNA: TGTGCCAGCAGCCTCGTTGCAGGGAGTAGCAATCAGCCCCAGCATTTT
V gene: TRBV4-1; J gene: TRBJ1-5; clone size: NA; D gene: NA; CDR3 protein: CASSQPGASQPQHF; CDR3 DNA: TGCGCCAGCAGCCAACCGGGAGCGAGCCAGCCCCAGCATTTT
V gene: TRBV25-1; J gene: TRBJ2-1; clone size: NA; D gene: TRBD2; CDR3 protein: CASSLAGRSYNEQFF; CDR3 DNA: TGTGCCAGCAGTTTAGCGGGAAGGTCCTACAATGAGCAGTTCTTC
V gene: TRBV10-3; J gene: TRBJ2-1; clone size: NA; D gene: TRBD2; CDR3 protein: CAISEGGLAGINEQFF; CDR3 DNA: TGTGCCATCAGTGAGGGGGGACTAGCGGGAATCAATGAGCAGTTCTTC
V gene: TRBV5-1; J gene: TRBJ2-1; clone size: NA; D gene: TRBD2; CDR3 protein: CASSSTITSGRYNEQFF; CDR3 DNA: TGCGCCAGCAGCTCAACTATCACTAGCGGGAGGTACAATGAGCAGTTCTTC
V gene: TRBV11-2; J gene: TRBJ2-1; clone size: NA; D gene: NA; CDR3 protein: CASSASLNNEQFF; CDR3 DNA: TGTGCCAGCAGCGCCAGTCTAAACAATGAGCAGTTCTTC
V gene: TRBV7-2; J gene: TRBJ2-5; clone size: NA; D gene: NA; CDR3 protein: CASSLETARPTQYF; CDR3 DNA: TGTGCCAGCAGCTTAGAAACCGCACGGCCGACCCAGTACTTC
V gene: TRBV6-6; J gene: TRBJ1-1; clone size: once; D gene: NA; CDR3 protein: CASSYGAGNSEAFF; CDR3 DNA: TGTGCCAGCAGTTACGGTGCGGGAAATAGTGAAGCTTTCTTT
V gene: TRBV29-1; J gene: TRBJ1-1; clone size: NA; D gene: NA; CDR3 protein: CSVAGSAQWTEAFF; CDR3 DNA: TGCAGCGTTGCGGGGTCCGCCCAGTGGACTGAAGCTTTCTTT
V gene: TRBV10-3; J gene: TRBJ2-7; clone size: NA; D gene: NA; CDR3 protein: CAISESTQAYEQYF; CDR3 DNA: TGTGCCATCAGTGAGTCGACACAGGCCTACGAGCAGTACTTC
V gene: TRBV21-1; J gene: TRBJ1-1; clone size: NA; D gene: NA; CDR3 protein: CASKGKFEAFF; CDR3 DNA: TGTGCCAGCAAGGGGAAGTTTGAAGCTTTCTTT
V gene: TRBV5-1; J gene: TRBJ1-4; clone size: NA; D gene: NA; CDR3 protein: CASSINRGPDGEKLFF; CDR3 DNA: TGCGCCAGCAGCATCAACCGGGGGCCCGACGGTGAAAAACTGTTTTTT
V gene: TRBV5-4; J gene: TRBJ2-7; clone size: NA; D gene: NA; CDR3 protein: CASSSRTGSYEQYF; CDR3 DNA: TGTGCCAGCAGCTCACGGACTGGCTCCTACGAGCAGTACTTC
V gene: TRBV5-1; J gene: TRBJ1-6; clone size: NA; D gene: NA; CDR3 protein: CASSRAGVASPLHF; CDR3 DNA: TGCGCCAGCAGCCGTGCGGGGGTCGCGTCACCCCTCCACTTT
V gene: TRBV28; J gene: TRBJ2-7; clone size: NA; D gene: NA; CDR3 protein: CASVGTPSYEQYF; CDR3 DNA: TGTGCCAGCGTAGGGACGCCTTCCTACGAGCAGTACTTC
V gene: TRBV27; J gene: TRBJ1-2; clone size: NA; D gene: NA; CDR3 protein: CASSPLGGGNGYTF; CDR3 DNA: TGTGCCAGCAGTCCCCTCGGGGGGGGGAATGGTTACACCTTC
V gene: TRBV15; J gene: TRBJ1-4; clone size: NA; D gene: NA; CDR3 protein: CATSRGGATNEKLFF; CDR3 DNA: TGTGCCACCAGCAGAGGGGGGGCCACTAATGAAAAACTGTTTTTT
V gene: TRBV28; J gene: TRBJ1-2; clone size: NA; D gene: NA; CDR3 protein: CASIGQFYGYTF; CDR3 DNA: TGTGCCAGCATCGGACAGTTCTATGGCTACACCTTC
V gene: TRBV5-1; J gene: TRBJ2-5; clone size: NA; D gene: NA; CDR3 protein: CASSLNRAFETQYF; CDR3 DNA: TGCGCCAGCAGCTTGAACAGGGCGTTTGAGACCCAGTACTTC
V gene: TRBV10-3; J gene: TRBJ1-5; clone size: NA; D gene: NA; CDR3 protein: CAISGTQGQPQHF; CDR3 DNA: TGTGCCATCAGTGGGACGCAGGGACAGCCCCAGCATTTT
V gene: TRBV2; J gene: TRBJ2-6; clone size: few; D gene: NA; CDR3 protein: CASSEVGAYSGANVLTF; CDR3 DNA: TGTGCCAGCAGTGAAGTTGGGGCTTACTCTGGGGCCAACGTCCTGACTTTC
V gene: TRBV7-2; J gene: TRBJ2-7; clone size: NA; D gene: TRBD2; CDR3 protein: CASSLGLAGGEQYF; CDR3 DNA: TGTGCCAGCAGCTTAGGACTAGCGGGAGGGGAGCAGTACTTC
V gene: TRBV21-1; J gene: TRBJ2-1; clone size: NA; D gene: NA; CDR3 protein: CASSTLSNTDNEQFF; CDR3 DNA: TGTGCCAGCAGCACCCTAAGCAATACCGACAATGAGCAGTTCTTC
V gene: TRBV18; J gene: TRBJ2-4; clone size: NA; D gene: TRBD2; CDR3 protein: CASSPSGRGSNIQYF; CDR3 DNA: TGTGCCAGCTCACCTAGCGGGAGAGGTTCCAACATTCAGTACTTC
V gene: TRBV15; J gene: TRBJ2-3; clone size: NA; D gene: TRBD2; CDR3 protein: CATGSGRAPDTQYF; CDR3 DNA: TGTGCCACCGGGAGCGGGAGGGCACCAGATACGCAGTATTTT
V gene: TRBV6-5; J gene: TRBJ2-5; clone size: NA; D gene: NA; CDR3 protein: CASSYDGGGETQYF; CDR3 DNA: TGTGCCAGCAGTTACGACGGGGGCGGAGAGACCCAGTACTTC
V gene: TRBV7-8; J gene: TRBJ1-3; clone size: NA; D gene: NA; CDR3 protein: CASSLESRLLGNTIYF; CDR3 DNA: TGTGCCAGCAGCTTAGAGAGCCGCTTGCTTGGAAACACCATATATTTT
V gene: TRBV10-3; J gene: TRBJ2-7; clone size: once; D gene: TRBD2; CDR3 protein: CAISERAGGVFYEQYF; CDR3 DNA: TGTGCCATCAGTGAGAGAGCGGGAGGGGTTTTCTACGAGCAGTACTTC